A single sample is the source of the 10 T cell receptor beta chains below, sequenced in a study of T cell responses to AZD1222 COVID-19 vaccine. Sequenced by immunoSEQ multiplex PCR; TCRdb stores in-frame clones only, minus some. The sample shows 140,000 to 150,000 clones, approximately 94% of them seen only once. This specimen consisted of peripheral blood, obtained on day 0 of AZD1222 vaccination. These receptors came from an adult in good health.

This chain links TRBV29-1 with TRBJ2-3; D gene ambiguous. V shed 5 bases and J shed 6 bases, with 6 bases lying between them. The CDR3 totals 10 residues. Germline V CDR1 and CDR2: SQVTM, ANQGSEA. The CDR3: CSVRADTQYF. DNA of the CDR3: TGCAGCGTTCGGGCGGATACGCAGTATTTT.

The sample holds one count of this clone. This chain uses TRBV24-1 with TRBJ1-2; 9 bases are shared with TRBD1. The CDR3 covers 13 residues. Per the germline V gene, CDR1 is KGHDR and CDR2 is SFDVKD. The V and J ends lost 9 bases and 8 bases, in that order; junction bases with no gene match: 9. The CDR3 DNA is TGTGCCACCCGATGGACAGGGGTGAGAGGCTACACCTTC. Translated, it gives CATRWTGVRGYTF.

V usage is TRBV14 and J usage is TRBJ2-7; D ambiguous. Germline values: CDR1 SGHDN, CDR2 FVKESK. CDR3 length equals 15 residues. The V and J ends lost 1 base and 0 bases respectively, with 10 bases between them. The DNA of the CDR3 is TGTGCCAGCAGCCAAGGGGCAGGCACCTCCTACGAGCAGTACTTC. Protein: CASSQGAGTSYEQYF.

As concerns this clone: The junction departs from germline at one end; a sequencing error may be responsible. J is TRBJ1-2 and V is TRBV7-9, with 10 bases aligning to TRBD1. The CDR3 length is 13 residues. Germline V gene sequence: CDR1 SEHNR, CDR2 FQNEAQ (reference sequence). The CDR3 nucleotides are TGTGCCAGCAGCAACCCGGCGGGACAGGGGACACTCTTC. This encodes CASSNPAGQGTLF.

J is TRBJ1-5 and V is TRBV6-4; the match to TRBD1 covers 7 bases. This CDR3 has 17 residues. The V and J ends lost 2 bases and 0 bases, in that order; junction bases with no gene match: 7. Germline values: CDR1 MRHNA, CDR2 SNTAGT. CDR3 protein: CASSDRGRRVSNQPQHF. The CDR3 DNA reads TGTGCCAGCAGTGACAGGGGGCGAAGGGTTAGCAATCAGCCCCAGCATTTT.

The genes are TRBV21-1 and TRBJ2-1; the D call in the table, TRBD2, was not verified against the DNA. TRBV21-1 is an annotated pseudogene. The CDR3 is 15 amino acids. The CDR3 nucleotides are TGTGCCAGCAGCCTAAAGGGTCTAGCGTGGAATGAGCAGTTCTTC. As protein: CASSLKGLAWNEQFF.

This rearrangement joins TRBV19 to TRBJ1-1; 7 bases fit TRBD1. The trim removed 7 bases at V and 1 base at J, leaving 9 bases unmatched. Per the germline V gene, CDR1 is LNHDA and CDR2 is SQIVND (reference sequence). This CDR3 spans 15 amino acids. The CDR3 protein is CASTLAGGGNTEAFF. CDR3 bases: TGTGCCAGTACCCTCGCAGGGGGAGGGAACACTGAAGCTTTCTTT.

This chain's CDR3 is CASSKPRRGYTF. The CDR3 nucleotides read TGTGCCAGCAGCAAACCGAGGCGTGGCTACACCTTC. The chain joins TRBV21-1 to TRBJ1-2. TRBV21-1 represents a pseudogene. The CDR3 is made up of 12 amino acids.

The CDR3 region has the DNA TGCGCCAGCAGCACACTAGCGGGGACTTACAATGAGCAGTTCTTC. It codes for CASSTLAGTYNEQFF. This chain connects TRBV5-1 to TRBJ2-1; 10 positions match TRBD2. The ends lost 4 bases at V and 4 bases at J; junction bases unmatched: 5. Germline V gene sequence: CDR1 SGHRS, CDR2 YFSETQ. This CDR3 has 15 amino acids.

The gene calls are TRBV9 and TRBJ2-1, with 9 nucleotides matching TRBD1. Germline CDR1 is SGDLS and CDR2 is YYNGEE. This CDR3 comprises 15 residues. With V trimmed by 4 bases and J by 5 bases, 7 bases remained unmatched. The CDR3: CASSSGGQGHNEQFF. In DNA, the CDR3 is TGTGCCAGCAGCTCGGGGGGACAGGGACACAATGAGCAGTTCTTC.